The 20 T cell receptor beta chains below all came from one sample that was sequenced in a study of T cells in Graves' hyperthyroidism and ophthalmopathy. Amplification targeted TCR beta CDR3 regions from RNA transcripts. The study used the HTBI primer set for a first-round RT-PCR of the TCR CDR3. TCRdb processed the multiplex PCR reads anew with MiXCR; each CDR3 protein has one entry. The repertoire holds roughly 520,000 distinct CDR3 sequences, with around 24% as singletons. Sequencing was carried out using blood. The receptor set was obtained from a woman aged 25 to 45 with Graves' ophthalmopathy.

This clonotype was seen at least ten times. The V and J genes are TRBV6-1 and TRBJ2-7, with D tentatively TRBD1 (6 bases). The CDR3 loop spans 14 amino acids. The germline gives CDR1 MNHNS, CDR2 SASEGT. The V end was cut by 6 bases, the J end by 2 bases, with 14 bases between. CDR3 sequence: CASSPPGAPYEQYF. The DNA of the CDR3 is TGTGCCAGCAGCCCCCCAGGGGCGCCCTACGAGCAGTACTTC.

This clonotype was detected many times. The chain uses TRBV7-8 and TRBJ2-5; maybe TRBD1 (6 bases). This CDR3 region has 16 residues. Germline values: CDR1 SGHVS, CDR2 FQNEAQ. The germline V and J ends were trimmed by 4 bases and 3 bases, with 18 bases remaining between them. CDR3 region: CASSYVPLYREETQYF. CDR3 DNA sequence: TGTGCCAGCAGCTATGTACCGTTATACAGGGAAGAGACCCAGTACTTC.

The chain uses TRBV7-6 and TRBJ2-5, with TRBD2 matching over 9 bases. The germline V gene encodes CDR1 SGHVS and CDR2 FNYEAQ. J lost 0 bases, V lost 0 bases, and 5 bases had no gene match. The CDR3 is made up of 17 amino acids. CDR3 amino acids: CASSLALIAGDQETQYF. The CDR3 DNA sequence: TGTGCCAGCAGCTTAGCGTTAATAGCGGGGGACCAAGAGACCCAGTACTTC.

This clonotype has at least ten counts. The rearrangement uses TRBV20-1 and TRBJ2-7, with a tentative D call TRBD2 (6 bases). Trimming stripped 4 bases from V and 6 bases from J, with 16 bases between. The CDR3 is 13 residues long. CDR1 is DFQATT, CDR2 SNEGSKA, per germline (reference sequence). CDR3 region: CSANAGGVGEQYF. The CDR3 region has the DNA TGCAGTGCTAATGCTGGCGGGGTGGGCGAGCAGTACTTC.

This clonotype was seen many times. The rearrangement joins TRBV6-1 to TRBJ2-2; either TRBD1 or TRBD2 may fit D (6 bases each). V gave up 6 bases and J gave up 2 bases, with 10 bases separating them. Germline V CDR1 and CDR2: MNHNS, SASEGT. CDR3 length: 14 amino acids. In DNA, the CDR3 is TGTGCCAGCAGGCGGGACACCAACACCGGGGAGCTGTTTTTT. Translation gives CASRRDTNTGELFF.

This clonotype has a count of ten or more. The chain has TRBV20-1 and TRBJ1-2; 8 nucleotides match TRBD1. J lost 4 bases, V lost 2 bases, and 12 bases had no gene match. The CDR3 loop spans 16 amino acids. Germline CDR1 is DFQATT and CDR2 is SNEGSKA (reference sequence). CDR3 amino acids: CSARPDRDGVSYGYTF. The CDR3 DNA follows: TGCAGTGCTAGACCGGACAGGGATGGTGTATCCTATGGCTACACCTTC.

In this sample, this clonotype turned up many times. This chain joins TRBV24-1 and TRBJ1-2, with 7 bases fitting TRBD1. Trimming at V came to 6 bases and at J to 4 bases, leaving 4 bases not matched to a gene. The V gene's germline CDR1 is KGHDR and CDR2 SFDVKD. This CDR3 is built from 13 residues. In DNA, the CDR3 is TGTGCCACCAGTACGGGACAGTTCTATGGCTACACCTTC. Protein: CATSTGQFYGYTF.

DNA for the CDR3: TGTGCCAGTAGTATAAAGGACAGTATGAGGCAGTACTTC. As protein: CASSIKDSMRQYF. The chain combines TRBV19 with TRBJ2-7, with a tentative D call TRBD1 (6 bases). V was trimmed by 2 bases and J by 9 bases, leaving 14 bases between them. The CDR3 has 13 amino acids. Germline V gene sequence: CDR1 LNHDA, CDR2 SQIVND (reference sequence).

This clonotype was seen only a few times. This sequence joins TRBV28 and TRBJ2-7, with 10 bases aligning to TRBD2. This CDR3 comprises 15 residues. CDR1 MDHEN and CDR2 SYDVKM come from the germline V gene. The V segment lost 6 bases and the J segment 3 bases; nucleotides outside the gene matches: 8. For the CDR3, the DNA is TGTGCCAGCAGCTCACATAGCGGGGGGATCTACGAGCAGTACTTC. This gives the protein CASSSHSGGIYEQYF.

This clonotype was seen many times. The V gene is TRBV13, the J gene TRBJ2-5, with TRBD1 identical over 7 bases. Germline V gene sequence: CDR1 PRHDT, CDR2 FYEKMQ (reference sequence). V was pared by 5 bases and J by 5 bases, with 8 bases of the junction left unmatched. The CDR3 has 14 residues. CDR3 sequence: CASSEPNRGETQYF. For the CDR3, the DNA is TGTGCCAGCAGCGAGCCCAACAGGGGCGAGACCCAGTACTTC.

This clonotype occurred once. The rearrangement uses TRBV19 and TRBJ2-2; 7 bases line up with TRBD1. J gave up 7 bases and V 4 bases, and 9 bases lay outside the gene matches. Germline CDR1 is LNHDA and CDR2 is SQIVND (reference sequence). The length of the CDR3 is 15 residues. CDR3 sequence reads: CASSTDRAIGGELFF. CDR3 coding DNA: TGTGCCAGTAGTACTGACAGGGCAATTGGCGGGGAGCTGTTTTTT.

In this sample, this clonotype turned up a few times. This chain uses TRBV29-1 with TRBJ2-7; TRBD2 matches at 15 bases. This CDR3 contains 17 residues. V shed 1 base, J shed 3 bases, and the junction held 7 bases outside the gene matches. Germline loops: CDR1 SQVTM, CDR2 ANQGSEA. CDR3 sequence reads: CSVEGPAGLAGGYEQYF. DNA of the CDR3: TGCAGCGTTGAAGGCCCAGCGGGACTAGCGGGGGGCTACGAGCAGTACTTC.

In this sample, this clonotype turned up many times. The J gene is TRBJ1-2, the V gene TRBV20-1; D remains ambiguous. The V end was cut by 5 bases, the J end by 8 bases, with 18 bases between. There are 13 residues in the CDR3. The germline V gene encodes CDR1 DFQATT and CDR2 SNEGSKA (reference sequence). The chain's CDR3 is CSAQRVETAGYTF. CDR3 sequence (DNA): TGCAGTGCTCAACGGGTGGAAACGGCCGGCTACACCTTC.

The V and J genes are TRBV7-8 and TRBJ2-7, with 10 bases identical to TRBD1. This CDR3 is built from 18 residues. The V gene end was trimmed by 5 bases and the J gene end by 4 bases; junction bases not matched to a gene: 17. CDR1 is SGHVS, CDR2 FQNEAQ, per germline. DNA of the CDR3: TGTGCCAGCAGCATAAGGGGGTTTGGGACAGGGGTTCTATACGAGCAGTACTTC. Translation gives CASSIRGFGTGVLYEQYF.

This clonotype occurred a few times. The J gene is TRBJ2-3, the V gene TRBV12-3 or TRBV12-4; no reliable D call. CDR3 length: 16 residues. Trimming stripped 3 bases from V and 0 bases from J, with 13 bases between. The CDR3 nucleotides read TGTGCCAGCAGTTTGGGGAACGGAGCTAGCACAGATACGCAGTATTTT. Translating it yields CASSLGNGASTDTQYF.

The CDR3 protein is CASSYDSRAAETQYF. The CDR3 nucleotides read TGTGCCAGCAGTTACGATTCCAGGGCGGCCGAGACCCAGTACTTC. The chain links TRBV6-5 to TRBJ2-5; D might be TRBD1 (5 bases). V was trimmed by 2 bases and J by 5 bases, leaving 15 bases between them. In germline, CDR1 is MNHEY, CDR2 SVGAGI. This CDR3 contains 15 residues.

This chain connects TRBV5-1 to TRBJ1-3; 7 bases match TRBD1. Germline CDR1 and CDR2: SGHRS and YFSETQ. The CDR3 consists of 16 residues. J lost 1 base, V lost 0 bases, and 4 bases had no gene match. The CDR3 DNA sequence: TGCGCCAGCAGCTTGGTTCCGGGACAGTCTGGAAACACCATATATTTT. Its translation: CASSLVPGQSGNTIYF.

This clonotype was observed at least ten times. The CDR3 bases are TGCAGTGCTAGAGGGATGTCTTTTGAAAAACTGTTTTTT. Protein: CSARGMSFEKLFF. The V call is TRBV20-1, the J call TRBJ1-4; D gene ambiguous. The germline CDR1 and CDR2 sequences are DFQATT and SNEGSKA (reference sequence). The CDR3 is 13 amino acids. Trimming shortened V by 1 base and J by 7 bases, and 10 bases separated the two germline ends.

The rearrangement uses TRBV10-3 and TRBJ1-1; possible D gene TRBD1, 6 bases. Germline values: CDR1 ENHRY, CDR2 SYGVKD. The V end was cut by 6 bases, the J end by 3 bases, with 17 bases between. This CDR3 has 15 residues. The CDR3 sequence is CAISGTGKGDTEAFF. The CDR3 DNA follows: TGTGCCATCAGCGGTACAGGGAAGGGGGACACTGAAGCTTTCTTT.

This clonotype has ten or more counts. This chain links TRBV10-1 with TRBJ1-5; unclear D gene. Trimming stripped 8 bases from V and 7 bases from J, with 12 bases between. The CDR3 length is 12 residues. CDR1 and CDR2 from the germline V gene are WNHNN and SYGVQD (reference sequence). For the CDR3, the DNA is TGCGCCAGCTCGGGATATCGCCAGCCCCAGCATTTT. Translation: CASSGYRQPQHF.